The clone carrying this T cell receptor beta chain was counted only a few times. What it binds is unknown. These data are taken from a study of blood T cells in healthy people across ages. Findings and caveats of the study: Strong correlation was found linking TCR beta diversity to naive T cell percentage. A roughly linear age-dependent decrease characterized TCR beta diversity per million T cells.

PCR was performed a second time for about 7 to 11 cycles using a sample-barcoded 5' primer and a J-beta primer mix. Researchers report that each sample yielded at least 3 million CDR3-containing paired-end reads. One entry per CDR3 protein, called by TCRdb with MiXCR from the 5' RACE reads. The sample includes some 1.5 million distinct CDR3 sequences, roughly 28% seen only once; the top ten take around 7.7%. Input material: blood. This TCR derives from a woman aged 30 to 39 in good health.

The CDR3 bases are TGTGCCAGCAGCAAAGAGACTGGGGGGACTGAAGCTTTCTTT. Translation gives CASSKETGGTEAFF. The chain couples TRBV2 to TRBJ1-1, with TRBD1 as a possible D gene (5 bases). Germline CDR1 SNHLY, CDR2 FYNNEI. The CDR3 length is 14 residues. Trimming took off 6 bases at V and 5 bases at J, with 16 bases between the two ends.